Below, 2 T cell receptor beta chains from the same sample are listed, as sequenced in a study of cytomegalovirus exposure and HLA in healthy donors. The table came from immunoSEQ multiplex PCR; TCRdb's copy has only in-frame clones and leaves some out. The sample has 150,000 to 200,000 clones, around 87% seen once; the top ten hold about 1.5%. The sample taken for sequencing was PBMCs. These receptors originate from a woman aged 25 to 39 in good health and CMV-seronegative.

V usage is TRBV19 and J usage is TRBJ1-5, with 10 bases that match TRBD1. CDR1 and CDR2 (germline): LNHDA, SQIVND (reference sequence). With 7 bases clipped from V and 3 bases from J, the junction kept 6 bases outside the gene matches. This CDR3 is built from 15 residues. For the CDR3, the DNA is TGTGCCAGTAACCTGGACAGGGGGTACAATCAGCCCCAGCATTTT. This gives the protein CASNLDRGYNQPQHF.

This sequence joins TRBV29-1 and TRBJ1-1; D perhaps matches TRBD1 (5 bases). The ends were cut back, 5 bases at V and 5 bases at J, with 9 bases in the middle. In germline, CDR1 is SQVTM, CDR2 ANQGSEA. There are 11 residues in the CDR3. The CDR3 sequence is CSVLGVTEAFF. The CDR3 nucleotides read TGCAGCGTTTTAGGGGTGACTGAAGCTTTCTTT. The full variable domain, in which reference TRBV29-1 and TRBJ1-1 provide the parts outside the CDR3, is SAVISQKPSRDICQRGTSLTIQCQVDSQVTMMFWYRQQPGQSLTLIATANQGSEATYESGFVIDKFPISRPNLTFSTLTVSNMSPEDSSIYLCSVLGVTEAFFGQGTRLTVV.